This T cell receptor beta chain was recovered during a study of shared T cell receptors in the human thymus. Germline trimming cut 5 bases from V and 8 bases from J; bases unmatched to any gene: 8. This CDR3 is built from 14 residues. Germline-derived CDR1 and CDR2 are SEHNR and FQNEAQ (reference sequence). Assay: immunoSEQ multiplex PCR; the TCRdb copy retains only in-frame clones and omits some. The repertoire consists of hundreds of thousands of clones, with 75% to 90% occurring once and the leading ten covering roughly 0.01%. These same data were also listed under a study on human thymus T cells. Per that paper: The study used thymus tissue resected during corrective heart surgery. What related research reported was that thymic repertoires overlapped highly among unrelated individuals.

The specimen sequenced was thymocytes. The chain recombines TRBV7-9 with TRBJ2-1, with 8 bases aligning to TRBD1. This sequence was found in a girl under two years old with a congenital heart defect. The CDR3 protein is CASSPLDREDEQFF. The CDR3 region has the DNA TGTGCCAGCAGCCCACTGGACAGGGAGGATGAGCAGTTCTTC.